A single sample is the source of the 30 T cell receptor beta chains below, sequenced in a study of identical twins. TCRdb used MiXCR to reprocess the 5' RACE reads, holding one entry per CDR3 protein. This sample has 550,000 to 800,000 distinct CDR3 sequences, with less than 9% found just once. These data were likewise used in another study, on yellow fever vaccine responses in identical twins.

The source material was PBMCs. These receptors originate from a woman aged 18-29 years in good health.

In its sample, this clonotype was seen many times. This sequence joins TRBV4-1 and TRBJ2-7; TRBD1 aligns across 9 bases. Trimming took 6 bases from V and 6 from J; bases not matched to a gene: 15. This CDR3 is 16 amino acids long. Germline loops: CDR1 MGHRA, CDR2 YSYEKL. The CDR3 DNA is TGCGCCAGCAGTCCACCTCGGGGGACAGGGTCTTCCGAGCAGTACTTC. Its translation: CASSPPRGTGSSEQYF.

This clonotype was counted only a few times. V usage is TRBV20-1 and J usage is TRBJ2-1; maybe TRBD2 (6 bases). Trimming took 6 bases from V and 12 from J, leaving 18 bases between them. CDR3 length equals 12 residues. Germline lookup yields CDR1 DFQATT and CDR2 SNEGSKA (reference sequence). This CDR3 reads CSAGGRLKAQFF. The CDR3 nucleotides are TGCAGTGCGGGAGGACGGCTGAAGGCGCAGTTCTTC.

The rearrangement uses TRBV29-1 and TRBJ2-5; D is possibly TRBD1 (6 bases). This CDR3 spans 14 amino acids. V shed 5 bases and J shed 1 base, with 14 bases lying between them. CDR1 and CDR2 (germline): SQVTM, ANQGSEA. CDR3 amino acids: CSVRQGLSQETQYF. The CDR3 DNA is TGCAGCGTTCGTCAGGGGCTGAGCCAAGAGACCCAGTACTTC.

This clonotype was counted once. The V gene is TRBV14, the J gene TRBJ2-3, with D possibly called TRBD1 or TRBD2 (5 bases each). Germline lookup yields CDR1 SGHDN and CDR2 FVKESK. The CDR3 runs to 15 residues. V was trimmed by 0 bases and J by 6 bases, leaving 13 bases between them. The CDR3 DNA is TGTGCCAGCAGCCAAGATTCGGGACCCCGGGATACGCAGTATTTT. Translation: CASSQDSGPRDTQYF.

There are a few counts of this clonotype. This chain joins TRBV20-1 and TRBJ2-2; no firm D call. CDR1 and CDR2 from the germline V gene are DFQATT and SNEGSKA (reference sequence). V was cut by 6 bases and J by 0 bases, with 5 bases left in between. This CDR3 comprises 12 residues. The CDR3 DNA reads TGCAGTGCCCGGACGAACACCGGGGAGCTGTTTTTT. This encodes CSARTNTGELFF.

This chain joins TRBV9 and TRBJ2-7; 7 bases are a match to TRBD2. The germline V gene encodes CDR1 SGDLS and CDR2 YYNGEE. Germline trimming cut 2 bases from V and 0 bases from J; bases unmatched to any gene: 5. The CDR3 has 15 residues. CDR3 residues: CASSVGEGRSYEQYF. The CDR3 DNA follows: TGTGCCAGCAGCGTCGGGGAGGGCCGCTCCTACGAGCAGTACTTC.

This clonotype was seen more than once but under ten times. The chain uses TRBV4-1 and TRBJ1-2; the D gene is possibly TRBD1 (5 bases). The CDR3 has 13 residues. Germline CDR1 reads MGHRA; CDR2 reads YSYEKL. V shed 1 base and J shed 8 bases, with 11 bases lying between them. The CDR3: CASSQGGSWGYTF. CDR3 DNA sequence: TGCGCCAGCAGCCAAGGGGGGAGTTGGGGCTACACCTTC.

This clonotype was detected many times. This rearrangement joins TRBV5-1 to TRBJ2-3, with D unclear. Germline CDR1 and CDR2: SGHRS and YFSETQ. V shed 3 bases and J shed 0 bases, with 8 bases lying between them. The CDR3 runs to 14 residues. CDR3 amino acids: CASSSLSSTDTQYF. The CDR3 DNA is TGCGCCAGCAGCTCCCTGAGTAGCACAGATACGCAGTATTTT.

This clonotype was seen more than once but under ten times. This chain joins TRBV12-3 or TRBV12-4 and TRBJ2-4, with D perhaps matching TRBD1 (5 bases). The CDR3 extends over 16 amino acids. V was trimmed by 3 bases and J by 0 bases, leaving 12 bases between them. CDR3 nucleotide sequence: TGTGCCAGCAGTTTCACAGGAAAGGGAGCCAAAAACATTCAGTACTTC. Residues: CASSFTGKGAKNIQYF.

In this sample, this clonotype turned up a few times. This chain uses TRBV12-3 or TRBV12-4 with TRBJ2-1; 9 bases map to TRBD2. This CDR3 contains 15 residues. V shed 7 bases, J shed 1 base, and the junction held 5 bases outside the gene matches. This chain's CDR3 is CASTRTSGSYNEQFF. The CDR3 DNA is TGTGCCAGCACCAGAACTAGCGGGTCCTACAATGAGCAGTTCTTC.

This clonotype was seen many times. This chain uses TRBV12-3 or TRBV12-4 with TRBJ1-6, with 7 bases lining up with TRBD1. Trimming at V came to 4 bases and at J to 10 bases, leaving 7 bases not matched to a gene. The CDR3 has 14 amino acids. CDR3 amino acids: CASSSGRGESPLHF. The DNA of the CDR3 is TGTGCCAGCAGTTCTGGCAGGGGGGAATCACCCCTCCACTTT.

This clonotype was found a few times. The V call is TRBV28, the J call TRBJ1-1; D is unclear. The V and J ends lost 7 bases and 11 bases respectively, with 17 bases between them. CDR3 length: 12 residues. Germline V gives CDR1 MDHEN, CDR2 SYDVKM. This chain's CDR3 is CASTTGGKAAFF. CDR3 in DNA: TGTGCCAGCACCACCGGTGGTAAAGCGGCTTTCTTT.

The J gene is TRBJ2-2, the V gene TRBV20-1; D is unresolved. The germline V gene has CDR1 DFQATT and CDR2 SNEGSKA (reference sequence). This CDR3 is built from 15 residues. V lost 3 bases, J lost 4 bases, and 15 bases lay in between. This chain's CDR3 is CSARGGRLGTGELFF. CDR3 nucleotides: TGCAGTGCTAGGGGCGGACGACTGGGCACCGGGGAGCTGTTTTTT.

In DNA, the CDR3 is TGCAGCGTTCGACTAGTAACCTACAATGAGCAGTTCTTC. It codes for CSVRLVTYNEQFF. The chain is built from TRBV29-1 and TRBJ2-1; the D gene is possibly TRBD2 (6 bases). CDR3 size: 13 residues. Germline V gene lookup returns CDR1 SQVTM and CDR2 ANQGSEA. The V end was cut by 5 bases, the J end by 2 bases, with 10 bases between.

Only a few counts were recorded for this clonotype. The V gene is TRBV20-1, the J gene TRBJ2-1; no clear D gene. The V end was cut by 3 bases, the J end by 5 bases, with 8 bases between. This CDR3 contains 12 residues. Germline V lookup: CDR1 DFQATT, CDR2 SNEGSKA (reference sequence). This CDR3 reads CSASEDDNEQFF. The CDR3 nucleotides are TGCAGTGCTAGTGAGGACGACAATGAGCAGTTCTTC.

The chain has TRBV20-1 and TRBJ1-1; no firm D call. Trimming removed 0 bases at V and 5 bases at J, with 13 bases between. Per the germline V gene, CDR1 is DFQATT and CDR2 is SNEGSKA (reference sequence). CDR3 length: 14 residues. The CDR3 region has the DNA TGCAGTGCTAGAGATCCCGGGGTGGGTACTGAAGCTTTCTTT. Translated, it gives CSARDPGVGTEAFF.

The chain combines TRBV7-9 with TRBJ2-7; TRBD2 is a possible D gene (6 bases). This CDR3 region has 15 residues. Trimming removed 5 bases from V and 2 bases from J, with 16 bases in between. CDR1 and CDR2 from the germline V gene are SEHNR and FQNEAQ (reference sequence). The CDR3 nucleotides read TGTGCCAGCAGCCCTTGGTTGGCGGGACCCTACGAGCAGTACTTC. Translating gives CASSPWLAGPYEQYF.

This clonotype has a handful of counts. The chain recombines TRBV19 with TRBJ1-1, with D perhaps matching TRBD1 (6 bases). CDR3 length equals 12 residues. Germline CDR1 reads LNHDA; CDR2 reads SQIVND (reference sequence). The V and J ends lost 4 bases and 10 bases respectively, with 13 bases between them. CDR3 loop: CASSTQDSLAFF. The CDR3 DNA follows: TGTGCCAGTAGTACGCAGGACAGTCTAGCTTTCTTT.

In this sample, this clonotype turned up many times. The rearrangement joins TRBV10-3 to TRBJ2-1, with D tentatively TRBD1 (5 bases). The CDR3 spans 11 residues. Germline V gene data show CDR1 as ENHRY and CDR2 as SYGVKD. V was trimmed by 4 bases and J by 7 bases, leaving 5 bases between them. CDR3 in amino acids: CAISGQNEQFF. In DNA form, the CDR3 reads TGTGCCATCAGTGGACAGAATGAGCAGTTCTTC.

This clonotype was detected only a few times. The chain joins TRBV28 to TRBJ2-7; D is unresolved. Trimming cost V 2 bases and J 6 bases, with 14 bases left between them. The germline V gene has CDR1 MDHEN and CDR2 SYDVKM. This CDR3 is built from 14 residues. CDR3 DNA: TGTGCCAGCAGTTTACTACCCTACTACGTCGAGCAGTACTTC. As protein: CASSLLPYYVEQYF. The variable domain in full, completed from reference TRBV28 and TRBJ2-7, reads DVKVTQSSRYLVKRTGEKVFLECVQDMDHENMFWYRQDPGLGLRLIYFSYDVKMKEKGDIPEGYSVSREKKERFSLILESASTNQTSMYLCASSLLPYYVEQYFGPGTRLTVT.

The V and J genes are TRBV7-8 and TRBJ2-3; TRBD2 aligns across 12 bases. Trimming removed 0 bases from V and 4 bases from J; junction bases left unmatched: 14. The CDR3 is 20 amino acids. Per the germline V gene, CDR1 is SGHVS and CDR2 is FQNEAQ. In DNA, the CDR3 is TGTGCCAGCAGCTTAGCGGGGCTAGCGGGAGGGCCCTCGTCGGCAGATACGCAGTATTTT. Translating gives CASSLAGLAGGPSSADTQYF.

This rearrangement joins TRBV20-1 to TRBJ2-1, with TRBD2 matching over 10 bases. After removal of 6 bases from V and 6 bases from J, the junction contained 11 bases not matched to a gene. CDR1 DFQATT and CDR2 SNEGSKA come from the germline V gene (reference sequence). The CDR3 consists of 15 residues. The CDR3 DNA sequence: TGCAGTGCCCGGCGGGCTAGCGGGAGCAGCAATGAGCAGTTCTTC. Its translation: CSARRASGSSNEQFF.

This clonotype was observed many times. The CDR3 DNA reads TGTGCCAGCAGTGAAGTCTCGTCGGAGCAGTTCTTC. The encoded protein is CASSEVSSEQFF. The V gene is TRBV25-1, the J gene TRBJ2-1; D is uncertain. The CDR3 sequence is 12 residues long. CDR1 and CDR2 from the germline V gene are MGHDK and SYGVNS. The germline V and J ends were trimmed by 2 bases and 10 bases, with 9 bases remaining between them. Using reference TRBV25-1 and TRBJ2-1 for the parts outside the CDR3, the full variable domain is EADIYQTPRYLVIGTGKKITLECSQTMGHDKMYWYQQDPGMELHLIHYSYGVNSTEKGDLSSESTVSRIRTEHFPLTLESARPSHTSQYLCASSEVSSEQFFGPGTRLTVL.

In its sample, this clonotype was seen many times. The chain carries TRBV28 and TRBJ2-1, with a possible D match to TRBD2 (6 bases). CDR1 is MDHEN, CDR2 SYDVKM, per germline. The V gene lost 2 bases and the J gene lost 8 bases, with 16 bases spanning the gap. The CDR3 covers 15 residues. The CDR3: CASSLRREKVDEQFF. For the CDR3, the DNA is TGTGCCAGCAGTTTAAGGAGGGAGAAGGTGGATGAGCAGTTCTTC.

This clonotype was detected only a few times. V is TRBV27 and J is TRBJ2-5; 8 bases fit TRBD1. J was trimmed by 5 bases and V by 5 bases; bases with no gene match: 10. Per germline, CDR1 MNHEY and CDR2 SMNVEV (reference sequence). This CDR3 has 15 residues. CDR3 sequence reads: CASSRMDRDLETQYF. CDR3 nucleotides: TGTGCCAGCAGTCGAATGGACAGGGACCTTGAGACCCAGTACTTC.

This clonotype was observed at least ten times. The V call is TRBV18, the J call TRBJ2-1; D not certain. Germline V gene lookup returns CDR1 KGHSH and CDR2 LQKENI. The CDR3 contains 14 residues. With 5 bases removed from V and 2 bases from J, the gap between germline ends came to 10 bases. The CDR3 loop is CASSAYETYNEQFF. For the CDR3, the DNA is TGTGCCAGCTCAGCCTACGAGACCTACAATGAGCAGTTCTTC.

This clonotype was detected only a few times. The chain uses TRBV6-2 or TRBV6-3 and TRBJ1-1; TRBD1 agrees at 7 bases. The CDR3 is 14 amino acids. J was trimmed by 11 bases and V by 7 bases; bases with no gene match: 16. Germline lookup yields CDR1 MNHEY and CDR2 SVGEGT. The CDR3 DNA is TGTGCCAGCAACGACGGGCCAGGGGGGGAGTCGGCTTTCTTT. Translation: CASNDGPGGESAFF.

This clonotype was seen only a few times. The V call is TRBV29-1, the J call TRBJ2-7, with TRBD1 matching over 11 bases. Trimming removed 5 bases from V and 5 bases from J; junction bases left unmatched: 5. This CDR3 spans 13 amino acids. The germline V gene has CDR1 SQVTM and CDR2 ANQGSEA. CDR3 DNA sequence: TGCAGCGTTTGGGGACAGGGGGGCCACGAGCAGTACTTC. Translation gives CSVWGQGGHEQYF.

This clonotype was picked up many times. V usage is TRBV7-9 and J usage is TRBJ2-5; D gene unclear. Trimming removed 1 base from V and 6 bases from J, with 3 bases in between. The germline CDR1 and CDR2 sequences are SEHNR and FQNEAQ (reference sequence). This CDR3 is 11 amino acids long. The CDR3 sequence: CASSLVQTQYF. The CDR3 DNA reads as TGTGCCAGCAGCTTAGTCCAGACCCAGTACTTC.

This clonotype was detected many times. The CDR3 DNA is TGCGCCAGCAGCTTGCGCCCCCGGGAGCTGTTTTTT. This gives the protein CASSLRPRELFF. The rearrangement joins TRBV5-1 to TRBJ2-2; D is unclear. Germline assignment: CDR1 SGHRS and CDR2 YFSETQ. CDR3 length equals 12 residues. V lost 1 base and J 9 bases, leaving 7 bases between the germline ends.